This T cell receptor (beta chain) was sequenced for a study of spatial heterogeneity in lung cancer (dated by TCRdb to about 2019). Regarding the research as a whole: Beta-chain transcripts were consistently detected in greater numbers than alpha-chain transcripts, which likely reflects a higher abundance of beta-chain transcripts. In tumor regions, TCR transcript counts showed a strong correlation with a T cell transcriptional module score from matched bulk RNA-seq. In the raw uncorrected reads, each unique combination of TCR and UMI appeared more than ten times on average. TCR alpha and beta repertoires were quantitatively compared across multiple tumor regions, matched nontumor lung and blood in non-small cell lung cancer. The study linked features of the TCR repertoire to counts of nonsynonymous mutations, which were determined by whole-exome sequencing of tumor tissue. At surgery, hundreds of tumor regions, 63 to 70 matched nontumor lung samples and fewer than 60 PBMC samples were TCR-sequenced for both alpha and beta chains.

The study at large found these results: A correlation was observed between the number of expanded intratumoral alpha and beta TCRs and the tumor nonsynonymous mutation count. TCR-seq coverage of tumor T cells was estimated at only roughly 7.7% for alpha chains and 13% for beta chains. Counts of ubiquitous and regional expanded TCRs were found to correlate with counts of ubiquitous and regional nonsynonymous mutations, respectively. Confirming at a functional level the hypothesis that regional TCRs recognize regional mutations was considered to require additional single-cell paired TCR alpha and beta sequencing.

The library came from 5' RACE. Sequencing was carried out with a NextSeq 500. In the TCR library protocol, a unique molecular identifier was attached to each TCR cDNA molecule so that PCR and sequencing errors could be corrected. From the authors' description of their analysis: TCR identification, UMI-based error correction and CDR3 extraction were all carried out with Decombinator tools. Expanded TCRs were defined as those above a frequency of 2 per 1,000, corresponding to the top 1% of the tumor frequency distribution. Expanded tumor TCRs were classed as regional if statistically deemed absent (corrected P<0.05) from at least one tumor region, otherwise ubiquitous. Rényi diversity was computed with the R vegan package after subsampling each repertoire 100 times to 5,000 TCRs. To build CDR3 similarity networks, amino acid triplet string-kernel similarity was used, and CDR3s were connected when their pairwise similarity was above 0.82. TCRdb reworked the public reads: Q25 trimming with fastp, MiXCR clone assembly, productive beta chains retained. Each entry is one CDR3 protein sequence, shown with its most common DNA and genes. These V and J calls rely on TCRdb rather than the paper's analysis. Recorded for this sample are around 95,000 distinct CDR3 sequences; approximately 4% of them occurred a single time. Together, the top ten hold around 20% of the sample.

This clonotype has a count of ten or more. The specificity of this receptor is unknown. It has no much larger one-base neighbor in the sample; base qualities were not kept. The time point label, read with the paper, signifies: sample taken at primary tumor resection. The donors were some 70 patients from the lung TRACERx cohort who had early-stage, untreated non-small cell lung cancer. Whole RNA extracted from tumor and nontumor lung tissue, or from cryopreserved PBMC samples, was used for TCR sequencing without cell sorting. Patients were selected for TCR sequencing only if sufficient RNA was available from at least two tumor regions. Before selection, tumor and adjacent nontumor lung specimens were reviewed by a lung pathologist. There are 17 amino acids in the CDR3, from cysteine to phenylalanine inclusive. Of all the DNA, just the CDR3 is kept, 51 bases in frame from base 1. Trimming takes 6 bases from V and 3 bases from J, and the germline ends sit 22 bases apart. The germline V gene yields LGHNA for CDR1 and YNFKEQ for CDR2.

The clonotype originates from a male donor with early-stage non-small cell lung cancer. This specimen consisted of lung tumor tissue, obtained at surgery. Rearrangement joined TRBV4-2 to TRBJ2-3; D gene: possibly TRBD2, on 6 matching bases. The DNA sequence is TGTGCCAGCAGATCCACTATCGGGAGTTTAGTGACAGATACGCAGTATTTT. This yields the protein CASRSTIGSLVTDTQYF.